The rows below give T cell receptor beta chains drawn from one sample of a study of cytomegalovirus exposure and HLA in healthy donors. Assay used: immunoSEQ multiplex PCR; TCRdb lists only in-frame clones, some missing. Of 100,000 to 150,000 clones in the sample, 70% to 85% were seen once. Sequencing was carried out using PBMCs. The receptors derive from a boy between 10 and 17 years old in good health and CMV-seronegative. The CDR3 runs from the conserved cysteine through the conserved F or W. D genes are given only for firm matches. Part of the rows lack a size; the others show once, few, many or a class for expanded clones.

d_call: TRBD1; clone_size: .; v_call: TRBV7-9; j_call: TRBJ1-4; cdr3_nt: TGTGCCAGCAGCGAGAAGACAGGGAGCGCAAAACTGTTTTTT; cdr3_aa: CASSEKTGSAKLFF
d_call: .; clone_size: .; v_call: TRBV2; j_call: TRBJ1-2; cdr3_nt: TGTGCCAGTACAACCGGGTTTGAGCGGAAGCTTGGCTACACCTTC; cdr3_aa: CASTTGFERKLGYTF
d_call: .; clone_size: once; v_call: TRBV10-3; j_call: TRBJ1-2; cdr3_nt: TGTGCCATCAGTGACTCGGGGGGTAACTATGGCTACACCTTC; cdr3_aa: CAISDSGGNYGYTF
d_call: .; clone_size: .; v_call: TRBV29-1; j_call: TRBJ1-5; cdr3_nt: TGCAGCGTTGACAAGGTACGAGACAGGACCAATCAGCCCCAGCATTTT; cdr3_aa: CSVDKVRDRTNQPQHF
d_call: .; clone_size: .; v_call: TRBV19; j_call: TRBJ1-2; cdr3_nt: TGTGCCGGTAGACAGGCAGGGGACTATGGCTACACCTTC; cdr3_aa: CAGRQAGDYGYTF
d_call: TRBD2; clone_size: .; v_call: TRBV5-1; j_call: TRBJ2-7; cdr3_nt: TGCGCCAGCAGCGCCGGACTAGCGGGGGGTTACTACGAGCAGTACTTC; cdr3_aa: CASSAGLAGGYYEQYF
d_call: TRBD2; clone_size: .; v_call: TRBV9; j_call: TRBJ2-3; cdr3_nt: TGTGCCAGCAGCCCACTAGCGGGAGGAAGCACAGATACGCAGTATTTT; cdr3_aa: CASSPLAGGSTDTQYF
d_call: TRBD1; clone_size: .; v_call: TRBV11-1; j_call: TRBJ1-1; cdr3_nt: TGTGCCAGCAGCCTCCCACGGACAGGGCGGACTGAAGCTTTCTTT; cdr3_aa: CASSLPRTGRTEAFF
d_call: .; clone_size: .; v_call: TRBV4-3; j_call: TRBJ1-2; cdr3_nt: TGCGCCAGCAGCCAAGATGGGGGGGCCCTCTATGGCTACACCTTC; cdr3_aa: CASSQDGGALYGYTF
d_call: .; clone_size: .; v_call: TRBV11-3; j_call: TRBJ2-7; cdr3_nt: TGTGCCAGCAGCCCCGGTACAGGGTATCTCGAGCAGTACTTC; cdr3_aa: CASSPGTGYLEQYF
d_call: .; clone_size: .; v_call: TRBV7-9; j_call: TRBJ1-2; cdr3_nt: TGTGCCAGCAGCCCCAGACCGAGCGGGGATGGCTACCCCTTC; cdr3_aa: CASSPRPSGDGYPF
d_call: .; clone_size: .; v_call: TRBV7-9; j_call: TRBJ2-7; cdr3_nt: TGTGCCAGCAGCGGCGGAGGGGAGCAGTACTTC; cdr3_aa: CASSGGGEQYF
d_call: .; clone_size: .; v_call: TRBV6-1; j_call: TRBJ1-1; cdr3_nt: TGTGCCAGCAGTGAAATGGGAGACACTGAAGCTTTCTTT; cdr3_aa: CASSEMGDTEAFF
d_call: .; clone_size: .; v_call: TRBV2; j_call: TRBJ2-3; cdr3_nt: TGTGCCAGCAGGGAGGACAGCCGCACAGATACGCAGTATTTT; cdr3_aa: CASREDSRTDTQYF
d_call: .; clone_size: .; v_call: TRBV5-4; j_call: TRBJ2-6; cdr3_nt: TGTGCCAGCAGCGCAGGGACTCCCTCTGGGGCCAACGTCCTGACTTTC; cdr3_aa: CASSAGTPSGANVLTF
d_call: TRBD1; clone_size: .; v_call: TRBV19; j_call: TRBJ2-7; cdr3_nt: TGTGCCAGTAGTTTCCGCCGGGACAGGGGTTCCTACGAGCAGTACTTC; cdr3_aa: CASSFRRDRGSYEQYF
d_call: TRBD1; clone_size: .; v_call: TRBV19; j_call: TRBJ2-7; cdr3_nt: TGTGCCAGTAGTATTGGACAGGGTACGCGCGAGCAGTACTTC; cdr3_aa: CASSIGQGTREQYF
d_call: .; clone_size: .; v_call: TRBV18; j_call: TRBJ1-5; cdr3_nt: TGTGCCAGCTCACCAGGGAGCGGATCCGACAATCAGCCCCAGCATTTT; cdr3_aa: CASSPGSGSDNQPQHF
d_call: .; clone_size: .; v_call: TRBV29-1; j_call: TRBJ1-1; cdr3_nt: TGCAGCGTCTACCCCTGGTCCGCTGAAGCTTTCTTT; cdr3_aa: CSVYPWSAEAFF
d_call: .; clone_size: .; v_call: TRBV4-3; j_call: TRBJ2-2; cdr3_nt: TGCGCCAGCAGCCACCACGGGGTGCAAGGGACCGGGGAGCTGTTTTTT; cdr3_aa: CASSHHGVQGTGELFF
d_call: .; clone_size: .; v_call: TRBV21-1; j_call: TRBJ1-5; cdr3_nt: TGTGCCAGCAGCAAAGCTCTGCGGGGGGCTCAGCCCCAGCATTTT; cdr3_aa: CASSKALRGAQPQHF
d_call: .; clone_size: .; v_call: TRBV7-6; j_call: TRBJ2-3; cdr3_nt: TGTGCCAGCAGCTTGGGCGTCGCTAGCACAGATACGCAGTATTTT; cdr3_aa: CASSLGVASTDTQYF